This is a list of T cell receptor beta chains from one sample in a study of blood T cell repertoires in COVID-19. Data came from immunoSEQ multiplex PCR; TCRdb stores just in-frame clones and leaves some out. In the table there are 100,000 to 150,000 clones, nearly 90% of which are singletons. Sequencing was done on a sample of peripheral blood. These receptors were taken from a woman of 80 years or more with acute or convalescent COVID-19. Each CDR3 is given with its conserved first and last residue. The D gene is left open where the match is weak. Clone size is shown for a subset of rows, as once, few, many or a class of expanded clone.

D gene: TRBD1
V gene: TRBV28
clone size: NA
J gene: TRBJ1-5
CDR3 protein: CASSSGGSGNQPQHF
CDR3 DNA: TGTGCCAGCAGTTCAGGGGGCTCGGGGAATCAGCCCCAGCATTTT

D gene: TRBD1
V gene: TRBV7-9
clone size: once
J gene: TRBJ1-5
CDR3 protein: CASSLTSQGERQPQHF
CDR3 DNA: TGTGCCAGCAGCTTAACCTCACAGGGGGAACGGCAGCCCCAGCATTTT

D gene: NA
V gene: TRBV5-1
clone size: NA
J gene: TRBJ2-6
CDR3 protein: CASSLAQAGANVLTF
CDR3 DNA: TGCGCCAGCAGCTTGGCCCAGGCTGGGGCCAACGTCCTGACTTTC

D gene: NA
V gene: TRBV27
clone size: NA
J gene: TRBJ1-1
CDR3 protein: CASSPGGPGAAFF
CDR3 DNA: TGTGCCAGCAGTCCTGGGGGCCCGGGTGCCGCTTTCTTT

D gene: TRBD1
V gene: TRBV9
clone size: NA
J gene: TRBJ1-4
CDR3 protein: CASSVDRGPATNEKLFF
CDR3 DNA: TGTGCCAGCAGCGTCGACAGGGGGCCAGCAACTAATGAAAAACTGTTTTTT

D gene: NA
V gene: TRBV18
clone size: NA
J gene: TRBJ2-1
CDR3 protein: CASSPPGAYNEQFF
CDR3 DNA: TGTGCCAGCTCGCCGCCGGGGGCCTACAATGAGCAGTTCTTC

D gene: TRBD2
V gene: TRBV2
clone size: NA
J gene: TRBJ2-3
CDR3 protein: CASIPGLAETPDTQYF
CDR3 DNA: TGTGCCAGCATCCCAGGACTAGCGGAAACCCCAGATACGCAGTATTTT

D gene: TRBD1
V gene: TRBV4-1
clone size: once
J gene: TRBJ2-4
CDR3 protein: CASSQTDRDRRNIQYF
CDR3 DNA: TGCGCCAGCAGCCAGACAGACAGGGACCGAAGGAACATTCAGTACTTC

D gene: TRBD2
V gene: TRBV3-1/TRBV3-2
clone size: NA
J gene: TRBJ2-3
CDR3 protein: CASSQSSGGTDTQYF
CDR3 DNA: TGTGCCAGCAGCCAATCCAGCGGGGGCACAGATACGCAGTATTTT

D gene: NA
V gene: TRBV5-1
clone size: NA
J gene: TRBJ2-5
CDR3 protein: CASTARAGIETQYF
CDR3 DNA: TGCGCCAGCACAGCGAGGGCGGGAATTGAGACCCAGTACTTC

D gene: TRBD1
V gene: TRBV2
clone size: NA
J gene: TRBJ2-7
CDR3 protein: CASRWTGGNYEQYF
CDR3 DNA: TGTGCCAGCAGATGGACAGGGGGGAACTACGAGCAGTACTTC

D gene: NA
V gene: TRBV6-5
clone size: NA
J gene: TRBJ1-5
CDR3 protein: CASSRQASNQPQHF
CDR3 DNA: TGTGCCAGCAGCCGCCAGGCGAGCAATCAGCCCCAGCATTTT

D gene: TRBD1
V gene: TRBV11-1
clone size: NA
J gene: TRBJ2-7
CDR3 protein: CASSKDRDEQYF
CDR3 DNA: TGTGCCAGCAGCAAAGACAGGGACGAGCAGTACTTC

D gene: NA
V gene: TRBV9
clone size: NA
J gene: TRBJ2-3
CDR3 protein: CASSPRLDPTDTQYF
CDR3 DNA: TGTGCCAGCAGCCCCCGACTAGACCCCACAGATACGCAGTATTTT

D gene: NA
V gene: TRBV5-1
clone size: once
J gene: TRBJ1-2
CDR3 protein: CASSDSPGQAGGYTF
CDR3 DNA: TGCGCCAGCAGCGACAGCCCCGGGCAGGCGGGAGGCTACACCTTC

D gene: TRBD2
V gene: TRBV5-1
clone size: NA
J gene: TRBJ2-2
CDR3 protein: CASSPGLAGFGGELFF
CDR3 DNA: TGCGCCAGCAGCCCCGGGCTAGCGGGATTTGGCGGGGAGCTGTTTTTT

D gene: NA
V gene: TRBV2
clone size: few
J gene: TRBJ2-7
CDR3 protein: CASRPVVEQYF
CDR3 DNA: TGTGCCAGCAGGCCAGTGGTAGAGCAGTACTTC

D gene: NA
V gene: TRBV6-4
clone size: NA
J gene: TRBJ1-1
CDR3 protein: CASSDSGGRLETEAFF
CDR3 DNA: TGTGCCAGCAGTGACTCGGGGGGGCGTTTGGAAACTGAAGCTTTCTTT

D gene: NA
V gene: TRBV29-1
clone size: NA
J gene: TRBJ2-3
CDR3 protein: CSVEGQGGTDTQYF
CDR3 DNA: TGCAGCGTTGAGGGGCAGGGTGGCACAGATACGCAGTATTTT

D gene: NA
V gene: TRBV4-3
clone size: NA
J gene: TRBJ2-7
CDR3 protein: CASSQDRQGGRSEQYF
CDR3 DNA: TGCGCCAGCAGCCAAGATCGGCAGGGAGGTAGATCCGAGCAGTACTTC

D gene: NA
V gene: TRBV7-2
clone size: once
J gene: TRBJ1-1
CDR3 protein: CASSFSRRDTEAFF
CDR3 DNA: TGTGCCAGCAGCTTCAGTAGGAGGGACACTGAAGCTTTCTTT

D gene: TRBD1
V gene: TRBV28
clone size: NA
J gene: TRBJ1-5
CDR3 protein: CASSWTGANQPQHF
CDR3 DNA: TGTGCCAGCAGTTGGACAGGGGCCAATCAGCCCCAGCATTTT

D gene: TRBD1
V gene: TRBV10-3
clone size: once
J gene: TRBJ2-2
CDR3 protein: CAISAQGVNTGELFF
CDR3 DNA: TGTGCCATCAGTGCACAGGGGGTCAACACCGGGGAGCTGTTTTTT

D gene: NA
V gene: TRBV2
clone size: once
J gene: TRBJ1-3
CDR3 protein: CASRAQGNTIYF
CDR3 DNA: TGTGCCAGCAGAGCACAGGGAAACACCATATATTTT

D gene: TRBD1
V gene: TRBV6-5
clone size: NA
J gene: TRBJ1-2
CDR3 protein: CATGQPNYGYTF
CDR3 DNA: TGTGCCACGGGACAGCCTAACTATGGCTACACCTTC

D gene: TRBD1
V gene: TRBV3-1/TRBV3-2
clone size: once
J gene: TRBJ2-2
CDR3 protein: CASSQGQANTGELFF
CDR3 DNA: TGTGCCAGCAGCCAGGGACAGGCGAACACCGGGGAGCTGTTTTTT

D gene: NA
V gene: TRBV6-5
clone size: NA
J gene: TRBJ2-3
CDR3 protein: CASSYSGLSTDTQYF
CDR3 DNA: TGTGCCAGCAGTTATTCAGGACTATCCACAGATACGCAGTATTTT

D gene: TRBD2
V gene: TRBV15
clone size: few
J gene: TRBJ2-1
CDR3 protein: CATSRDLGGRGNEQFF
CDR3 DNA: TGTGCCACCAGCAGAGATTTGGGCGGGAGGGGGAATGAGCAGTTCTTC

D gene: TRBD1
V gene: TRBV27
clone size: NA
J gene: TRBJ1-6
CDR3 protein: CASSFRQGKTYNSPLHF
CDR3 DNA: TGTGCCAGCAGTTTCCGACAGGGGAAGACCTATAATTCACCCCTCCACTTT

D gene: TRBD1
V gene: TRBV4-2
clone size: NA
J gene: TRBJ2-2
CDR3 protein: CASSQSGQPLNTGELFF
CDR3 DNA: TGTGCCAGCAGCCAATCGGGACAGCCTCTTAACACCGGGGAGCTGTTTTTT

D gene: TRBD2
V gene: TRBV6-5
clone size: NA
J gene: TRBJ2-7
CDR3 protein: CASKIAGGPYEQYF
CDR3 DNA: TGTGCCAGCAAGATAGCGGGAGGGCCCTACGAGCAGTACTTC

D gene: TRBD1
V gene: TRBV19
clone size: NA
J gene: TRBJ1-1
CDR3 protein: CASSIGTANTEAFF
CDR3 DNA: TGTGCCAGTAGTATTGGGACAGCCAACACTGAAGCTTTCTTT

D gene: TRBD2
V gene: TRBV27
clone size: NA
J gene: TRBJ2-1
CDR3 protein: CASSWSLAGYREQFF
CDR3 DNA: TGTGCCAGCAGTTGGTCACTAGCGGGATACAGGGAGCAGTTCTTC

D gene: TRBD2
V gene: TRBV9
clone size: NA
J gene: TRBJ2-7
CDR3 protein: CASSTRGLAGAGEQYF
CDR3 DNA: TGTGCCAGCAGCACCCGCGGACTAGCGGGAGCGGGCGAGCAGTACTTC

D gene: NA
V gene: TRBV10-3
clone size: NA
J gene: TRBJ2-3
CDR3 protein: CAISDQRGTDTQYF
CDR3 DNA: TGTGCCATCAGTGATCAGCGGGGCACAGATACGCAGTATTTT

D gene: NA
V gene: TRBV18
clone size: once
J gene: TRBJ1-5
CDR3 protein: CASSPGSSNQPQHF
CDR3 DNA: TGTGCCAGCTCACCAGGGAGTAGCAATCAGCCCCAGCATTTT

D gene: NA
V gene: TRBV5-6
clone size: NA
J gene: TRBJ1-2
CDR3 protein: CASIENAGGRAGYTF
CDR3 DNA: TGTGCCAGCATCGAAAACGCGGGAGGGCGTGCTGGCTACACCTTC

D gene: TRBD1
V gene: TRBV10-3
clone size: NA
J gene: TRBJ2-2
CDR3 protein: CAISESMTRTGGELRATGELFF
CDR3 DNA: TGTGCCATCAGTGAGTCGATGACAAGGACAGGGGGCGAATTAAGAGCTACCGGGGAGCTGTTTTTT

D gene: NA
V gene: TRBV5-1
clone size: few
J gene: TRBJ1-2
CDR3 protein: CASSLSSGRGDYGYTF
CDR3 DNA: TGCGCCAGCAGCTTGAGCTCGGGCAGGGGAGACTATGGCTACACCTTC

D gene: NA
V gene: TRBV2
clone size: NA
J gene: TRBJ2-3
CDR3 protein: CASSVGTSTDTQYF
CDR3 DNA: TGTGCCAGCAGTGTTGGTACTAGCACAGATACGCAGTATTTT

D gene: TRBD2
V gene: TRBV10-1
clone size: NA
J gene: TRBJ2-2
CDR3 protein: CASSPLAGGTGELFF
CDR3 DNA: TGCGCCAGCAGTCCACTAGCGGGAGGAACCGGGGAGCTGTTTTTT

D gene: NA
V gene: TRBV27
clone size: once
J gene: TRBJ2-5
CDR3 protein: CASSFGLLETQYF
CDR3 DNA: TGTGCCAGCAGTTTTGGGCTTTTGGAGACCCAGTACTTC

D gene: TRBD1
V gene: TRBV7-6
clone size: NA
J gene: TRBJ2-2
CDR3 protein: CASSLAGGEGGELFF
CDR3 DNA: TGTGCCAGCAGCTTAGCAGGGGGCGAAGGCGGGGAGCTGTTTTTT

D gene: TRBD2
V gene: TRBV7-6
clone size: once
J gene: TRBJ2-3
CDR3 protein: CASSQGLAGTDTQYF
CDR3 DNA: TGTGCCAGCAGCCAGGGACTAGCCGGCACAGATACGCAGTATTTT

D gene: NA
V gene: TRBV10-3
clone size: NA
J gene: TRBJ1-4
CDR3 protein: CAISAIQVINEKLFF
CDR3 DNA: TGTGCCATCAGTGCTATACAGGTTATTAATGAAAAACTGTTTTTT

D gene: NA
V gene: TRBV5-1
clone size: NA
J gene: TRBJ1-6
CDR3 protein: CASSLNGYEGSPLHF
CDR3 DNA: TGCGCCAGCAGCTTAAATGGTTATGAGGGTTCACCCCTCCACTTT

D gene: NA
V gene: TRBV21-1
clone size: NA
J gene: TRBJ1-2
CDR3 protein: CASSKTGKAVNYGYTF
CDR3 DNA: TGTGCCAGCAGCAAGACAGGGAAGGCGGTTAACTATGGCTACACCTTC

D gene: NA
V gene: TRBV19
clone size: NA
J gene: TRBJ1-1
CDR3 protein: CASSIEDIRNTEAFF
CDR3 DNA: TGTGCCAGTAGTATCGAAGACATCAGAAACACTGAAGCTTTCTTT

D gene: NA
V gene: TRBV6-6
clone size: NA
J gene: TRBJ2-2
CDR3 protein: CASSSLYTGELFF
CDR3 DNA: TGTGCCAGCAGTTCTCTATACACCGGGGAGCTGTTTTTT

D gene: NA
V gene: TRBV6-1
clone size: once
J gene: TRBJ1-5
CDR3 protein: CASSEPGLNQPQHF
CDR3 DNA: TGTGCCAGCAGTGAACCAGGGCTCAATCAGCCCCAGCATTTT

D gene: NA
V gene: TRBV5-1
clone size: few
J gene: TRBJ1-1
CDR3 protein: CASSPGPAGTEAFF
CDR3 DNA: TGCGCCAGCAGCCCAGGTCCGGCGGGGACTGAAGCTTTCTTT

D gene: NA
V gene: TRBV6-5
clone size: NA
J gene: TRBJ2-2
CDR3 protein: CASSYAPSRATGELFF
CDR3 DNA: TGTGCCAGCAGTTACGCCCCTTCCAGGGCTACCGGGGAGCTGTTTTTT

D gene: NA
V gene: TRBV2
clone size: once
J gene: TRBJ1-4
CDR3 protein: CASSAIQEKLFF
CDR3 DNA: TGTGCCAGCAGTGCCATCCAAGAAAAACTGTTTTTT

D gene: NA
V gene: TRBV28
clone size: NA
J gene: TRBJ2-3
CDR3 protein: CASSPPRQDGADTQYF
CDR3 DNA: TGTGCCAGCAGTCCGCCTCGACAGGACGGCGCAGATACGCAGTATTTT

D gene: NA
V gene: TRBV11-2
clone size: NA
J gene: TRBJ1-1
CDR3 protein: CASSLDHRMNTEAFF
CDR3 DNA: TGTGCCAGCAGCTTAGATCACAGGATGAACACTGAAGCTTTCTTT

D gene: NA
V gene: TRBV3-1/TRBV3-2
clone size: NA
J gene: TRBJ2-3
CDR3 protein: CASRPRGGRGTDTQYF
CDR3 DNA: TGTGCCAGCAGGCCTAGGGGGGGCCGGGGCACAGATACGCAGTATTTT

D gene: NA
V gene: TRBV3-1/TRBV3-2
clone size: NA
J gene: TRBJ1-1
CDR3 protein: CASSQEGGENTEAFF
CDR3 DNA: TGTGCCAGCAGCCAAGAAGGGGGTGAGAACACTGAAGCTTTCTTT

D gene: TRBD1
V gene: TRBV7-6
clone size: NA
J gene: TRBJ2-5
CDR3 protein: CASSLGGTGSQETQYF
CDR3 DNA: TGTGCCAGCAGCTTAGGGGGGACAGGGTCTCAAGAGACCCAGTACTTC